This T cell receptor beta chain was documented in a study of cytomegalovirus exposure and HLA in healthy donors. Study-wide context: A prior study identified 110 million or so unique TCR beta sequences from roughly 180 million T cells.

Primers included in the PCR were 60 Vbeta and 13 Jbeta primers. Profiling relied on immunoSEQ multiplex PCR, and the TCRdb table lists in-frame clones only, not all of them. The table has roughly 130,000 clones, approximately 82% seen once. Study-level points and caveats: The study flagged about 150 TCR beta chains as cytomegalovirus-associated.

As to this clone: Its specificity is unknown.

All donors participated as healthy donors of bone marrow. This TCR was sampled from a man over 45 in good health and CMV-seronegative. The sequenced sample was PBMCs.

For the CDR3, the DNA is TGCGCCAGCAGCCAAAGCGGGGGGGCGTCCTACGAGCAGTACTTC. Encoded protein: CASSQSGGASYEQYF. The genes are TRBV4-1 and TRBJ2-7; TRBD2 agrees at 10 bases. This CDR3 comprises 15 residues. V was pared by 2 bases and J by 1 base, with 2 bases of the junction left unmatched. The germline V gene encodes CDR1 MGHRA and CDR2 YSYEKL.